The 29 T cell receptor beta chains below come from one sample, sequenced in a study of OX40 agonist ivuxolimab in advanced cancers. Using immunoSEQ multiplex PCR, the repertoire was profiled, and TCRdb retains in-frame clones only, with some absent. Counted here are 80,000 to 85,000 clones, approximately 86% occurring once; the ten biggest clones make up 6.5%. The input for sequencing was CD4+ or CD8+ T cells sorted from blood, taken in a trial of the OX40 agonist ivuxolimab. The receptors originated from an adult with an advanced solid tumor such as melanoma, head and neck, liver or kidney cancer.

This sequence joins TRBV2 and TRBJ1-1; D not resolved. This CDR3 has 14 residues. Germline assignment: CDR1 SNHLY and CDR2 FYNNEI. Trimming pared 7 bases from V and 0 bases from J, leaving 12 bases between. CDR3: CASTLARLNTEAFF. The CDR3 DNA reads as TGTGCCAGCACTCTTGCCAGGCTGAACACTGAAGCTTTCTTT. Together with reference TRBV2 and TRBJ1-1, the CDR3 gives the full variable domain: EPEVTQTPSHQVTQMGQEVILRCVPISNHLYFYWYRQILGQKVEFLVSFYNNEISEKSEIFDDQFSVERPDGSNFTLKIRSTKLEDSAMYFCASTLARLNTEAFFGQGTRLTVV.

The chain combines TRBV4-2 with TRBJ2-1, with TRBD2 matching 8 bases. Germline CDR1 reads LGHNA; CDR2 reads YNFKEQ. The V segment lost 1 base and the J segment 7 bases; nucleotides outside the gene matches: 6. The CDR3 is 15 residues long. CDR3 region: CASSQVLTSVNEQFF. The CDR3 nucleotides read TGTGCCAGCAGCCAAGTTTTGACTAGCGTTAATGAGCAGTTCTTC.

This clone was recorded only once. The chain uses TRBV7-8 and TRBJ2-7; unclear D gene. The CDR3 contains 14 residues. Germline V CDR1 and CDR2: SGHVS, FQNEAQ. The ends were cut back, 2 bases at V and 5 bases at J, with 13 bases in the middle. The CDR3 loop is CASSLRLDLDEQYF. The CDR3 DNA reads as TGTGCCAGCAGCTTAAGGCTAGATCTTGACGAGCAGTACTTC.

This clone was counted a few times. The CDR3 coding sequence is TGCAGCGTTGATGGGTTAGAAAGCAAATACACTGAAGCTTTCTTT. It translates to CSVDGLESKYTEAFF. The chain is built from TRBV29-1 and TRBJ1-1; D unclear. This CDR3 contains 15 residues. V shed 3 bases and J shed 3 bases, with 17 bases lying between them. Germline lookup yields CDR1 SQVTM and CDR2 ANQGSEA.

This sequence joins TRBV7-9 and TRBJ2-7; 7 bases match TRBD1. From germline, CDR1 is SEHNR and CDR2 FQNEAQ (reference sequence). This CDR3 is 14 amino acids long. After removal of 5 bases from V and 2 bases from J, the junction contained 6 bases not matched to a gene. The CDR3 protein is CASSHGQVAYEQYF. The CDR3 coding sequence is TGTGCCAGCAGCCATGGACAGGTCGCCTACGAGCAGTACTTC. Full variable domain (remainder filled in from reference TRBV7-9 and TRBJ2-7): DTGVSQNPRHKITKRGQNVTFRCDPISEHNRLYWYRQTLGQGPEFLTYFQNEAQLEKSRLLSDRFSAERPKGSFSTLEIQRTEQGDSAMYLCASSHGQVAYEQYFGPGTRLTVT.

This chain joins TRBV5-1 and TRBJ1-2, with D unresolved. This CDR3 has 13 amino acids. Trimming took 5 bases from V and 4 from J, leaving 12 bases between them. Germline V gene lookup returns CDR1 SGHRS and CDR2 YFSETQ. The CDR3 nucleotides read TGCGCCAGCAGATCGGCTGAGCCCTATGGCTACACCTTC. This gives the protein CASRSAEPYGYTF. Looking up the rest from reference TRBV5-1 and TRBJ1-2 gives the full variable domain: KAGVTQTPRYLIKTRGQQVTLSCSPISGHRSVSWYQQTPGQGLQFLFEYFSETQRNKGNFPGRFSGRQFSNSRSEMNVSTLELGDSALYLCASRSAEPYGYTFGSGTRLTVV.

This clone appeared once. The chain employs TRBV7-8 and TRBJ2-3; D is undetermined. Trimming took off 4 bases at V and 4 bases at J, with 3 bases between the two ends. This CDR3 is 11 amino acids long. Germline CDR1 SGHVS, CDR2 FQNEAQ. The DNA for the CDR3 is TGTGCCAGCAGCTCTTCAGATACGCAGTATTTT. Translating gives CASSSSDTQYF.

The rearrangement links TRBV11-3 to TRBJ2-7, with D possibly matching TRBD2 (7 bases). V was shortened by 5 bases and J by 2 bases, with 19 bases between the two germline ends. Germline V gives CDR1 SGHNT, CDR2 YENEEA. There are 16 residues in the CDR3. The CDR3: CASSGGDTPAAYEQYF. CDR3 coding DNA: TGTGCCAGCAGCGGGGGGGACACCCCGGCGGCCTACGAGCAGTACTTC.

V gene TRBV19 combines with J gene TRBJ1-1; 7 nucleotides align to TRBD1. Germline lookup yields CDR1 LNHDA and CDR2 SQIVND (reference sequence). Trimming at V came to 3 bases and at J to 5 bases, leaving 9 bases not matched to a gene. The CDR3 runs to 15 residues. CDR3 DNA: TGTGCCAGTAGTATGGTCCGAGACAGGGTTACTGAAGCTTTCTTT. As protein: CASSMVRDRVTEAFF.

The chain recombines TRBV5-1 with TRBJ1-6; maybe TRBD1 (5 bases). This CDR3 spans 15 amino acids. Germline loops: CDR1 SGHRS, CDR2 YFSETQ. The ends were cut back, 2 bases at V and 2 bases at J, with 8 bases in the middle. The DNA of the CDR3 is TGCGCCAGCAGCTTCCAGGGTCCCTATAATTCACCCCTCCACTTT. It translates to CASSFQGPYNSPLHF. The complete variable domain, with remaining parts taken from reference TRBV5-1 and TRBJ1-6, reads KAGVTQTPRYLIKTRGQQVTLSCSPISGHRSVSWYQQTPGQGLQFLFEYFSETQRNKGNFPGRFSGRQFSNSRSEMNVSTLELGDSALYLCASSFQGPYNSPLHFGNGTRLTVT.

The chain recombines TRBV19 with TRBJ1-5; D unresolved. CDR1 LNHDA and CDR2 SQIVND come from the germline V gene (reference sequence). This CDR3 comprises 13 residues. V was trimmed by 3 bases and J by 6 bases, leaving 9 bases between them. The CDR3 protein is CASSIPPSQPQHF. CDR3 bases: TGTGCCAGTAGTATCCCGCCTTCTCAGCCCCAGCATTTT. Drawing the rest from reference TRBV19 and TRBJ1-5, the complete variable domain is DGGITQSPKYLFRKEGQNVTLSCEQNLNHDAMYWYRQDPGQGLRLIYYSQIVNDFQKGDIAEGYSVSREKKESFPLTVTSAQKNPTAFYLCASSIPPSQPQHFGDGTRLSIL.

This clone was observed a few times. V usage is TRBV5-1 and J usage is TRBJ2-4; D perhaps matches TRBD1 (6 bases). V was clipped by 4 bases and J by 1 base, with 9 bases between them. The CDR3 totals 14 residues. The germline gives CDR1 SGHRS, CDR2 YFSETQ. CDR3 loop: CASSNQGAKNIQYF. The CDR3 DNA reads TGCGCCAGCAGCAACCAGGGGGCCAAAAACATTCAGTACTTC.

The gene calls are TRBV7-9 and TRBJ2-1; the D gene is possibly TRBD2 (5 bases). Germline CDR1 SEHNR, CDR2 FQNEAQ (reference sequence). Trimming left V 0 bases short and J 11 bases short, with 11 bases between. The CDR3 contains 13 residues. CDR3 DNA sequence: TGTGCCAGCAGCTTAGCGAGGCGGGTCAAGCAGTTCTTC. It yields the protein CASSLARRVKQFF.

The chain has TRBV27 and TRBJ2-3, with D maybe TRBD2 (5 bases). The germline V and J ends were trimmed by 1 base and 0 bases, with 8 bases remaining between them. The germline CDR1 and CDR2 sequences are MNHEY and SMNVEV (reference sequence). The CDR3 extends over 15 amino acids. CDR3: CASSLYAGSTDTQYF. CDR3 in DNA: TGTGCCAGCAGTTTATATGCGGGTAGCACAGATACGCAGTATTTT.

The CDR3: CASSFGGGSHGYTF. Written as DNA, the CDR3 is TGTGCCAGCAGTTTTGGAGGAGGAAGCCATGGCTACACCTTC. The V call is TRBV27, the J call TRBJ1-2; no clear D. V gave up 3 bases and J gave up 6 bases, with 14 bases separating them. Germline V gene sequence: CDR1 MNHEY, CDR2 SMNVEV (reference sequence). This CDR3 comprises 14 residues.

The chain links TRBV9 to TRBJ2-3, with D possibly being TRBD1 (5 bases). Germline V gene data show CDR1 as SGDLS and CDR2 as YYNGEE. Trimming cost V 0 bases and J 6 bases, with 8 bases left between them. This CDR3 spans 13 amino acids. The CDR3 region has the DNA TGTGCCAGCAGCGTAGCAGGGTCCGATACGCAGTATTTT. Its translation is CASSVAGSDTQYF. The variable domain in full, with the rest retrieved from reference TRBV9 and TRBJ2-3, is DSGVTQTPKHLITATGQRVTLRCSPRSGDLSVYWYQQSLDQGLQFLIQYYNGEERAKGNILERFSAQQFPDLHSELNLSSLELGDSALYFCASSVAGSDTQYFGPGTRLTVL.

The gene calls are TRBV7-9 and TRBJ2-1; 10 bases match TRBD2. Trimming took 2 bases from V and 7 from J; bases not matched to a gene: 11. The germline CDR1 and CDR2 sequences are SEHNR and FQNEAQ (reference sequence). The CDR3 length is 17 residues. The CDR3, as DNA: TGTGCCAGCAGCTTACCCCAAGCGGGAGGGCCGAGGAATGAGCAGTTCTTC. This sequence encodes CASSLPQAGGPRNEQFF.

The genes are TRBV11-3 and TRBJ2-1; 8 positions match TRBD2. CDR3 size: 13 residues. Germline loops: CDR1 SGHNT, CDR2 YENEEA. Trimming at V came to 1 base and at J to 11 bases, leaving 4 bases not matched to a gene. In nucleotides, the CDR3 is TGTGCCAGCAGCTTAGGGCTAGCGGGTAAGCAGTTCTTC. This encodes CASSLGLAGKQFF.

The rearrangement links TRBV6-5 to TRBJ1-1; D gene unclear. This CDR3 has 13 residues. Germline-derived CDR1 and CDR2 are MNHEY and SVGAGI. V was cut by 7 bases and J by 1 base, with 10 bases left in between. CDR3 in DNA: TGTGCCAGCATGCCGGGGTGGAACACTGAAGCTTTCTTT. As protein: CASMPGWNTEAFF.

Here the CDR3 DNA reads TGTGCCAGCAGCAAAGGCCCCTGGTCAGGGGTCTATGGCTACACCTTC. Amino acids: CASSKGPWSGVYGYTF. This rearrangement joins TRBV21-1 to TRBJ1-2; the tabulated D call, TRBD1, remains unverified against the DNA. TRBV21-1 is a pseudogene locus. This CDR3 contains 16 residues.

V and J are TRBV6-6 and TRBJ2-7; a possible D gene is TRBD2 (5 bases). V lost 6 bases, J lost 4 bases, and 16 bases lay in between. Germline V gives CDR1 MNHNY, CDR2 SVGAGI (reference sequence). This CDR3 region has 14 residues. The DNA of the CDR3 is TGTGCCAGCAGCCCCACGGGATTCCGGTACGAGCAGTACTTC. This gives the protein CASSPTGFRYEQYF.

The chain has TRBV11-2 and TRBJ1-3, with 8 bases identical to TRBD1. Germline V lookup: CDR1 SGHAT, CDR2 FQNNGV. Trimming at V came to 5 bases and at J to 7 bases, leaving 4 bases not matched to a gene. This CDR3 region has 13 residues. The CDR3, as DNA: TGTGCCAGCAGCCTCCAGGGGGCGAACACCATATATTTT. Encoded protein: CASSLQGANTIYF.

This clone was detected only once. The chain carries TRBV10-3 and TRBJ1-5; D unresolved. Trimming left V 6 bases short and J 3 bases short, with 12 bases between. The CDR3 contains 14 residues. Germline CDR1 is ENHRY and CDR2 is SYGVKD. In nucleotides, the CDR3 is TGTGCCATCAGCTCGGGAACTTACAATCAGCCCCAGCATTTT. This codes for CAISSGTYNQPQHF.

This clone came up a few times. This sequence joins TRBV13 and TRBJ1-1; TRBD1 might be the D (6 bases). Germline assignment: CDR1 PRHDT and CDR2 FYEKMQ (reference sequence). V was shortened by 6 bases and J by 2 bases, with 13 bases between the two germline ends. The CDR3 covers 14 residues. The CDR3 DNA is TGTGCCAGCAGAGATGACAGGAGAAACACTGAAGCTTTCTTT. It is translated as CASRDDRRNTEAFF.

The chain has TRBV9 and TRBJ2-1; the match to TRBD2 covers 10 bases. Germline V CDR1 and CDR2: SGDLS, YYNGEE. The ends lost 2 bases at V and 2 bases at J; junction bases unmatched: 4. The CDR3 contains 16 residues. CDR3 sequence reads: CASSVGTSAPYNEQFF. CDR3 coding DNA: TGTGCCAGCAGCGTGGGGACTAGCGCTCCCTACAATGAGCAGTTCTTC.

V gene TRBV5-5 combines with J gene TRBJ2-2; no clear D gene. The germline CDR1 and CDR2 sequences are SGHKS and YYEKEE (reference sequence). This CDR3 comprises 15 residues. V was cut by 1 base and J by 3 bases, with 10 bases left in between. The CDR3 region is CASSLWVAYTGELFF. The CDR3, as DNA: TGTGCCAGCAGCTTGTGGGTAGCTTACACCGGGGAGCTGTTTTTT.

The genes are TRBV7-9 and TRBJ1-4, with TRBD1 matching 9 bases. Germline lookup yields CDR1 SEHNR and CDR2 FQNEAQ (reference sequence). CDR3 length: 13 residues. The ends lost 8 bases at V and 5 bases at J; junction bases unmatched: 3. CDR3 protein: CASGDRVNEKLFF. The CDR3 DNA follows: TGTGCCAGCGGGGACAGGGTAAATGAAAAACTGTTTTTT.

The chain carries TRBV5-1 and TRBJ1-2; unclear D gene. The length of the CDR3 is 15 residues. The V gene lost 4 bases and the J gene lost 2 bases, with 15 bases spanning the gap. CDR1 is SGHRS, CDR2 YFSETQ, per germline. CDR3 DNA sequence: TGCGCCAGCAGCGACATCTCCCGGGCGAACTATGGCTACACCTTC. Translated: CASSDISRANYGYTF.

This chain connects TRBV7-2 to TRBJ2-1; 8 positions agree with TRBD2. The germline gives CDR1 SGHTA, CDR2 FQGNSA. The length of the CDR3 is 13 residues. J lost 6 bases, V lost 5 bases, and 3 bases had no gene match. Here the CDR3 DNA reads TGTGCCAGCAGCCCGGGACTAGTCAATGAGCAGTTCTTC. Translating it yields CASSPGLVNEQFF.